This is a list of T cell receptor beta chains from one sample in a study of human T cells and chemical hapten exposure. TCRdb passed the RACE reads through MiXCR, listing each CDR3 protein once. In the table there are about 89,000 distinct CDR3 sequences, 10% to 12% of which are singletons. The sequencing used whole blood, collected in connection with sensitization to the hapten diphenylcyclopropenone (DPC). These receptors were collected from a woman between 55 and 75 years old with alopecia areata. Some clones in this sample may be carry-over from other donors' samples. CDR3s include the opening cysteine and the closing phenylalanine or tryptophan.

cdr3_aa	v_call	j_call	cdr3_length
CASSARTLTPPTEAFF	TRBV2	TRBJ1-1	16
CATSKTGQQPNYGYTF	TRBV19	TRBJ1-2	16
CASSRQNSYNEQFF	TRBV5-1	TRBJ2-1	14
CASSPGTGYEKLFF	TRBV11-2	TRBJ1-4	14
CASRRLLETQYF	TRBV12-3/TRBV12-4	TRBJ2-5	12
CASTPLQGGAGTEAFF	TRBV27	TRBJ1-1	16
CASSVGGGGAQETQYF	TRBV25-1	TRBJ2-5	16
CASSPRQGHYNEQFF	TRBV7-2	TRBJ2-1	15
CSARDPSGISYEQYF	TRBV20-1	TRBJ2-7	15
CASSFQQGIGAEAFF	TRBV7-8	TRBJ1-1	15
CASSLAPWLAGVAFTGELFF	TRBV12-3/TRBV12-4	TRBJ2-2	20
CASSISGKTYEQYF	TRBV19	TRBJ2-7	14
CASSLGGQPRYGYTF	TRBV5-1	TRBJ1-2	15